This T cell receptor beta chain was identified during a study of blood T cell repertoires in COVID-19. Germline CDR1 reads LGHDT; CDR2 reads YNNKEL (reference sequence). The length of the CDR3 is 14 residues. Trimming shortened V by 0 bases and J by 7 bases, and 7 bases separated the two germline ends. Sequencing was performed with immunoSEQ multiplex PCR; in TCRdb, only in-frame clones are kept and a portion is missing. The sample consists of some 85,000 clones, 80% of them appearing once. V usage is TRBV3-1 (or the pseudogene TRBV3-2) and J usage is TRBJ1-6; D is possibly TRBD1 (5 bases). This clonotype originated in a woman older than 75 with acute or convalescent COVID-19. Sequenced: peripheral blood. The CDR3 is CASSQDRGNSPLHF. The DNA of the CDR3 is TGTGCCAGCAGCCAAGATAGGGGAAATTCACCCCTCCACTTT.